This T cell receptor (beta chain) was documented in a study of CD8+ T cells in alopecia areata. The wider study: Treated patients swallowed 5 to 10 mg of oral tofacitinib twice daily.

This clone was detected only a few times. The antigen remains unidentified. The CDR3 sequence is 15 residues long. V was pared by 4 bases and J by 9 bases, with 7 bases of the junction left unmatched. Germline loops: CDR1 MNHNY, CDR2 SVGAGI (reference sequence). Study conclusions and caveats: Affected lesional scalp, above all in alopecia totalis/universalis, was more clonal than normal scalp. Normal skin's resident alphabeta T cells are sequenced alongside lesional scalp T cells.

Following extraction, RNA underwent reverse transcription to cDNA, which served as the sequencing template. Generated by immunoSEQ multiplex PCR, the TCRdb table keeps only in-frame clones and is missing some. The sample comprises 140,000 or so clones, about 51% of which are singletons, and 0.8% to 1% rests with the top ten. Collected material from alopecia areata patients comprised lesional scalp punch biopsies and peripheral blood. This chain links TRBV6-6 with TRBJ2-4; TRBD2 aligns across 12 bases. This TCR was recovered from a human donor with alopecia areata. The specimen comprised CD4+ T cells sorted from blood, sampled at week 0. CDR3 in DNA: TGTGCCAGCAGTTCTCTAGCGGGAGGGAGGAGCATTCAGTACTTC. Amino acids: CASSSLAGGRSIQYF.